Listed below are T cell receptor beta chains from one sample, sequenced in a study of cytomegalovirus exposure and HLA in healthy donors. TCRdb keeps only in-frame clones here, not all; method: immunoSEQ multiplex PCR. In the table there are 150,000 to 200,000 clones, about 78% of which are singletons. The specimen was PBMCs. These receptors came from a male donor in good health and CMV-seronegative. CDR3s include the opening cysteine and the closing phenylalanine or tryptophan. The D gene is left open where the match is weak. Clone size is stated in some rows and not others, as once, few, many or a class when expanded.

clone size | J gene | D gene | V gene | CDR3 DNA | CDR3 protein
. | TRBJ2-7 | . | TRBV10-3 | TGTGCCATCATGACAGCCCCGCCCCAGTACTTC | CAIMTAPPQYF
. | TRBJ1-2 | . | TRBV6-6 | TGTGCCAGCAGTGATGGGACTAGGGGCTACACCTTC | CASSDGTRGYTF
. | TRBJ2-1 | TRBD2 | TRBV5-1 | TGCGCCAGCAGCTTTTTGGGCGGGAGGGGCTACAATGAGCAGTTCTTC | CASSFLGGRGYNEQFF
. | TRBJ2-1 | TRBD1 | TRBV29-1 | TGCAGCGTTGATCGGACAGGGGTTTACAATGAGCAGTTCTTC | CSVDRTGVYNEQFF
. | TRBJ1-4 | . | TRBV5-1 | TGCGCCAGCAGCCCACAGGGAGCCAATGAAAAACTGTTTTTT | CASSPQGANEKLFF
. | TRBJ2-3 | . | TRBV5-4 | TGTGCCAGCAGCTCCTTCGAGGAGGTCGGGGTTACAGATACGCAGTATTTT | CASSSFEEVGVTDTQYF
. | TRBJ1-2 | . | TRBV5-6 | TGTGCCAGCAGCTTGGGGGCTGAAGATGGCTACACCTTC | CASSLGAEDGYTF
. | TRBJ2-7 | . | TRBV6-6 | TGTGCCAGCAGTGGAACCGGACAGGAGCAGTACTTC | CASSGTGQEQYF
. | TRBJ2-3 | TRBD2 | TRBV4-3 | TGCGCCAGCAGCCAAGATCCGGGAGCGGGAGCAGATACGCAGTATTTT | CASSQDPGAGADTQYF
. | TRBJ1-4 | . | TRBV27 | TGTGCCAGCGGCAATGAAAAACTGTTTTTT | CASGNEKLFF
. | TRBJ2-2 | TRBD2 | TRBV7-2 | TGTGCCAGCAGCCATTACGGACTAGCGGGGGGCACCAGGGAGCTGTTTTTT | CASSHYGLAGGTRELFF
few | TRBJ2-4 | . | TRBV5-6 | TGTGCCAGCAGCCCTCCAGGGGCCGATTCAAACATTCAGTACTTC | CASSPPGADSNIQYF
. | TRBJ2-5 | TRBD2 | TRBV6-1 | TGTGCCAGCAGTGAAGCGGGACTATTTGGGACCCAGTACTTC | CASSEAGLFGTQYF
. | TRBJ2-1 | TRBD2 | TRBV19 | TGTGCCAGTAGGGGTCTAGCGGGAGGGGGTTACAATGAGCAGTTCTTC | CASRGLAGGGYNEQFF
. | TRBJ1-2 | TRBD1 | TRBV10-3 | TGTGCCATCAGTGAAGGGACAGGGGGCTCTGTCTATGGCTACACCTTC | CAISEGTGGSVYGYTF
. | TRBJ2-7 | . | TRBV4-1 | TGCGCCAGCAGCCAAGATCCCAGAATACCCTACGAGCAGTACTTC | CASSQDPRIPYEQYF
. | TRBJ2-1 | . | TRBV6-4 | TGTGCCAGCAGTGACTCGAGGGAAAATGAGCAGTTCTTC | CASSDSRENEQFF
. | TRBJ2-1 | . | TRBV2 | TGTGCCAGCAAGCGGACAGTCCAGACCGAGCAGTTCTTC | CASKRTVQTEQFF
. | TRBJ1-5 | TRBD1 | TRBV30 | TGTGCCTGGAGCCGGGACAGGGTCAATCAGCCCCAGCATTTT | CAWSRDRVNQPQHF
. | TRBJ2-7 | TRBD2 | TRBV6-6 | TGTGCCAGCACCCTACGGACTAGCGGGACGTACGAGCAGTACTTC | CASTLRTSGTYEQYF
once | TRBJ2-1 | TRBD2 | TRBV5-4 | TGTGCCAGCAGCTTAGGACTAGCGGACTCCTACAATGAGCAGTTCTTC | CASSLGLADSYNEQFF
. | TRBJ1-5 | TRBD1 | TRBV15 | TGTGCCACCAGCATAACAGGGGGGGCTCAGCCCCAGCATTTT | CATSITGGAQPQHF
. | TRBJ2-7 | TRBD1 | TRBV19 | TGTGCCAGTAGTGGGGGGACAGGTATCTACGAGCAGTACTTC | CASSGGTGIYEQYF
. | TRBJ2-3 | TRBD1 | TRBV6-5 | TGTGCCAGCAGTCGGACAGGGGGTCCAGATACGCAGTATTTT | CASSRTGGPDTQYF
few | TRBJ1-6 | . | TRBV21-1 | TGTGCCAGCAGCAGGCACAGGGTCCTCTATAATTCACCCCTCCACTTT | CASSRHRVLYNSPLHF
. | TRBJ1-4 | TRBD1 | TRBV7-2 | TGTGCCAGCAGCCCGAGACAGGGGGCGGCGGCTAATGAAAAACTGTTTTTT | CASSPRQGAAANEKLFF
. | TRBJ1-5 | . | TRBV2 | TGTGCCAGCAGCGCACAGGGACATCAGCCCCAGCATTTT | CASSAQGHQPQHF
. | TRBJ2-3 | . | TRBV11-1 | TGTGCCAGCAGCTTAGGCAGAGATACGCAGTATTTT | CASSLGRDTQYF
few | TRBJ1-1 | . | TRBV6-1 | TGTGCCAGCAGTGAAGTAAGGTTGGACGGGAGGCCCACTGAAGCTTTCTTT | CASSEVRLDGRPTEAFF